This TCR beta chain was sequenced for a study of blood T cells in healthy people across ages. PCR was performed a second time for 7 to 11 cycles using a sample-barcoded 5' primer and a J-beta primer mix. A single record per CDR3 protein comes from TCRdb applying MiXCR to the 5' RACE reads. Of around 990,000 distinct CDR3 sequences listed, around 25% are singletons. V was cut by 3 bases and J by 3 bases, with 15 bases left in between. The CDR3 loop spans 15 amino acids. Germline lookup yields CDR1 DFQATT and CDR2 SNEGSKA (reference sequence). There are a few counts of this clonotype. Its antigen is currently unknown. Study observations and caveats: A greater number of naive CD4+ cells and higher diversity distinguished long-lived donors from aged donors.

The sample was also linked to a second study, of T cells of mothers and their children.

The chain couples TRBV20-1 to TRBJ2-1; TRBD2 might be the D (6 bases). This clonotype originated in a girl aged 2 to 10 in good health. Sequenced: blood. The CDR3 protein is CSASRLPGLYNEQFF. The CDR3 DNA follows: TGCAGTGCTAGCAGACTTCCGGGACTCTACAATGAGCAGTTCTTC.